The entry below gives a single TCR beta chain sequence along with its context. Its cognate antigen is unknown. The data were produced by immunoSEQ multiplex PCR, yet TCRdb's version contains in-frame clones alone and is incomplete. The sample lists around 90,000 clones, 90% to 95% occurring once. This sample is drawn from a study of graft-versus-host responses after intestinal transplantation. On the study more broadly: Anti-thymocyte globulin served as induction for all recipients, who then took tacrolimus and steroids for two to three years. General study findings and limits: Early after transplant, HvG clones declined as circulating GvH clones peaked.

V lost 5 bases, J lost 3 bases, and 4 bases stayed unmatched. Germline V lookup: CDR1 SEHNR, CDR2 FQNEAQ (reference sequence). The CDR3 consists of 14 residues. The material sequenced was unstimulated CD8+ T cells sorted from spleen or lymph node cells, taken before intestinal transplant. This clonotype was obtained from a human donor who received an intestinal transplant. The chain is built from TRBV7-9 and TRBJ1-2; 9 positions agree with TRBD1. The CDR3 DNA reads TGTGCCAGCAGCCCCGGGACAGGGTACTATGGCTACACCTTC. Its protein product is CASSPGTGYYGYTF.